This entry describes one T cell receptor (beta chain). In germline, CDR1 is MNHNY, CDR2 SVGAGI (reference sequence). This CDR3 is 13 amino acids long. Trimming took 6 bases from V and 8 from J, leaving 16 bases between them. This sample stems from a study of blood T cell repertoires in COVID-19. The overall study: Italy, Spain and the United States were the sources of the convalescent and acute COVID-19 samples.

Data came from immunoSEQ multiplex PCR; TCRdb stores just in-frame clones and leaves some out. The sample holds roughly 220,000 clones, about four fifths seen once. This sequence was found in a woman in her sixties or seventies with acute or convalescent COVID-19. This rearrangement joins TRBV6-6 to TRBJ1-2; tentative D call: TRBD1 (6 bases). Sequenced material: peripheral blood. CDR3 coding DNA: TGTGCCAGCAGAGGTGAGGGGGTGAGCGGCTACACCTTC. Translation gives CASRGEGVSGYTF.